These 3 T cell receptor beta chains were all obtained from the same sample, sequenced in a study of siplizumab effects on memory and regulatory T cells. The assay was immunoSEQ multiplex PCR, and TCRdb's table has in-frame clones only and misses some. The table has tens of thousands of clones, around 97% seen once. Specimen: naive CD4+ T cells sorted from blood. The receptors stem from a human donor in good health.

The V gene is TRBV4-1, the J gene TRBJ2-1; 9 nucleotides align to TRBD2. Germline CDR1 reads MGHRA; CDR2 reads YSYEKL. V gave up 6 bases and J gave up 9 bases; unmatched junction bases: 9. This CDR3 contains 14 residues. CDR3 sequence: CASRRLAADVEQFF. For the CDR3, the DNA is TGCGCCAGCAGGAGACTAGCGGCCGACGTTGAGCAGTTCTTC.

This sequence joins TRBV28 and TRBJ2-3, with 10 bases matching TRBD2. The germline gives CDR1 MDHEN, CDR2 SYDVKM. The CDR3 runs 15 residues. J was trimmed by 2 bases and V by 3 bases; bases with no gene match: 2. In nucleotides, the CDR3 is TGTGCCAGCAGTTTTCTAGCGGGAGTCACAGATACGCAGTATTTT. Its protein is CASSFLAGVTDTQYF. Full variable domain (remainder filled in from reference TRBV28 and TRBJ2-3): DVKVTQSSRYLVKRTGEKVFLECVQDMDHENMFWYRQDPGLGLRLIYFSYDVKMKEKGDIPEGYSVSREKKERFSLILESASTNQTSMYLCASSFLAGVTDTQYFGPGTRLTVL.

This chain uses TRBV18 with TRBJ1-2; 8 nucleotides align to TRBD1. The CDR3 runs to 15 residues. CDR1 and CDR2 from the germline V gene are KGHSH and LQKENI. Unmatched junction bases numbered 6, after V lost 5 bases and J lost 1 base. The CDR3 DNA reads as TGTGCCAGCTCAGGACAGGGATCCAGTAACTATGGCTACACCTTC. It encodes CASSGQGSSNYGYTF.